This is a list of T cell receptor beta chains from one sample in a study of regulatory T cells in long-lasting Graves disease. TCRdb recomputed calls from the multiplex PCR reads with MiXCR, one row per CDR3 protein. In the table there are hundreds of thousands of distinct CDR3 sequences, around 16% of which are singletons. The sample was also reused in another study, on T cells in Graves' hyperthyroidism and ophthalmopathy.

Sequenced here: peripheral blood mononuclear cells (PBMCs), sampled at new diagnosis, from a patient treated with antithyroid drugs. The receptors here all came from a man aged 18 to 35 with Graves disease. Each CDR3 is given with its conserved first and last residue. A D gene is named only where the DNA matches it firmly. Expanded clones are given a class, and other clones once, few, many or no size at all.

clone_size,j_call,v_call,d_call,cdr3_nt,cdr3_aa
.,TRBJ2-7,TRBV19,.,TGTGCCAGTAGTATAGTCGGGGCCTACGAGCAGTACTTC,CASSIVGAYEQYF
few,TRBJ1-1,TRBV14,TRBD1,TGTGCCAGCAGTGGACAGGGGGCGTTGGGGACTGAAGCTTTCTTT,CASSGQGALGTEAFF
few,TRBJ2-5,TRBV2,.,TGTGCCAGCAGGAAACCTAGCGTCCAAGAGACCCAGTACTTC,CASRKPSVQETQYF
few,TRBJ2-2,TRBV10-1,TRBD2,TGCGCCAGCAGTTCTTCTAGCGGGAGGGACCCGAACACCGGGGAGCTGTTTTTT,CASSSSSGRDPNTGELFF
few,TRBJ2-7,TRBV27,TRBD1,TGTGCCAGCAGTGCGCGGGACAGGGGCTACGAGCAGTACTTC,CASSARDRGYEQYF
few,TRBJ2-5,TRBV5-1,.,TGCGCCAGCAGCTTGGGTCCGGGGCCCCAAGAGACCCAGTACTTC,CASSLGPGPQETQYF
many,TRBJ2-1,TRBV20-1,.,TGCAGTGCTGATCAGGACCACAATGAGCAGTTCTTC,CSADQDHNEQFF
few,TRBJ1-6,TRBV5-6,.,TGTGCCAGCATACGCCCACCCCTCCACTTT,CASIRPPLHF
.,TRBJ2-1,TRBV28,.,TGTGCCAGCAGCGCTAGGTATGAGCAGTTCTTC,CASSARYEQFF
many,TRBJ2-1,TRBV11-2,TRBD2,TGTGCCAGCAGCTTAGTTCGTGATCTAGCGGGAGGGCATGAGCAGTTCTTC,CASSLVRDLAGGHEQFF
.,TRBJ2-2,TRBV28,TRBD2,TGTGCCAGCAGTCCTCACGGACTAGCGGTAAACACCGGGGAGCTGTTTTTT,CASSPHGLAVNTGELFF
many,TRBJ2-5,TRBV11-2,.,TGTGCCAGCAGCTCCGCCGGGGAGCGCCTGGGGGAGACCCAGTACTTC,CASSSAGERLGETQYF
.,TRBJ2-6,TRBV5-1,TRBD1,TGCGCCAGCAGCTTGAGGGGACAGACAAAATTTTCCTCTGGGGCCAACGTCCTGACTTTC,CASSLRGQTKFSSGANVLTF
many,TRBJ2-1,TRBV5-1,.,TGCGCCAGCAGCTTGGTCCGGTCAGTAGGTCGCGGAGTGAGCTCCTACAATGAGCAGTTCTTC,CASSLVRSVGRGVSSYNEQFF
few,TRBJ2-1,TRBV5-5,.,TGTGCCAGCAGCCCCGACGGGGACTTAAACAATGAGCAGTTCTTC,CASSPDGDLNNEQFF
few,TRBJ2-1,TRBV18,TRBD2,TGTGCCAGCTCACAGAGACTAGCGGGAGAGGGGGATGAGCAGTTCTTC,CASSQRLAGEGDEQFF
many,TRBJ2-1,TRBV24-1,TRBD1,TGTGCCACCAGTGATTTGTTCGGGACAGGGTACAATGAGCAGTTCTTC,CATSDLFGTGYNEQFF
many,TRBJ2-7,TRBV13,TRBD1,TGTGCCAGCAGCCCTATAGGCCAACAGGGGCCCAACGAGCAGTACTTC,CASSPIGQQGPNEQYF
.,TRBJ2-7,TRBV19,TRBD2,TGTGCCAGTAGTTCCTACCATGGGACTAGCGGATCCTACGAGCAGTACTTC,CASSSYHGTSGSYEQYF
.,TRBJ2-7,TRBV6-1,.,TGTGCCAGCAGAGAACGAGGGGTTTTCTACGAGCAGTACTTC,CASRERGVFYEQYF
.,TRBJ2-7,TRBV7-9,.,TGTGCCAGCAGCCACGTCGGGGCGTCTATAGACGAGCAGTACTTC,CASSHVGASIDEQYF
.,TRBJ1-5,TRBV20-1,.,TGCAGTGCTCTAATGTGGGACTTGAATCAGCCCCAGCATTTT,CSALMWDLNQPQHF
.,TRBJ1-1,TRBV4-1,.,TGCGCCAGCAACCTAATTGTGGGGGTGTCTGAAGCTTTCTTT,CASNLIVGVSEAFF
many,TRBJ1-5,TRBV6-1,.,TGTGCCAGCAGTGGTCGGGATAGCAATCAGCCCCAGCATTTT,CASSGRDSNQPQHF
.,TRBJ2-4,TRBV20-1,.,TGCAGTGCTAGAGATACAGGCAAAAACATTCAGTACTTC,CSARDTGKNIQYF
.,TRBJ2-5,TRBV5-1,.,TGCGCCAGCAGCCCTGGGGCAGGGGAAGAGACCCAGTACTTC,CASSPGAGEETQYF
many,TRBJ1-2,TRBV11-2,.,TGTGCCAGCAGCTCGGACGGGGGCTATGGCTACACCTTC,CASSSDGGYGYTF
.,TRBJ2-4,TRBV27,TRBD1,TGTGCCAACAGTTTAAGGGGGCCCAACATTCAGTACTTC,CANSLRGPNIQYF
many,TRBJ2-7,TRBV7-8,.,TGTGCCAGCAGCTCAGGACAAGTCTACGAGCAGTACTTC,CASSSGQVYEQYF
few,TRBJ2-5,TRBV13,TRBD2,TGTGCCAGCAGCCCCGGACTAGCGCACCAAGAGACCCAGTACTTC,CASSPGLAHQETQYF
few,TRBJ2-3,TRBV7-3,.,TGTGCCAGCAGCTTAACTGGGAGTCCAGATACGCAGTATTTT,CASSLTGSPDTQYF
.,TRBJ2-7,TRBV12-3/TRBV12-4,.,TGTGCCAGCAGTCCCCTGGCGGGGGCCTTAAACGAGCGGTACTTC,CASSPLAGALNERYF
many,TRBJ2-1,TRBV6-2/TRBV6-3,TRBD2,TGTGCCAGCAGTTACGCCGGCGGGAGGATTAATGAGCAGTTCTTC,CASSYAGGRINEQFF
.,TRBJ1-2,TRBV7-9,.,TGTGCCAGCAGCTTAGATAGGGCTGGCTACACCTTC,CASSLDRAGYTF
.,TRBJ2-5,TRBV5-1,TRBD2,TGCGCCAGCAGCTACGGGACTAGCGGGGTTGCTTGGGAAGAGACCCAGTACTTC,CASSYGTSGVAWEETQYF
few,TRBJ2-1,TRBV3-1,.,TGTGCCAGCAGCCAAGTCGGGGCTACCGCCTATGAGCAGTTCTTC,CASSQVGATAYEQFF
.,TRBJ2-5,TRBV19,.,TGTGCCAGTAGTCCATGGACCGAGGGGGAGACCCAGTACTTC,CASSPWTEGETQYF
few,TRBJ2-1,TRBV7-9,.,TGTGCCAGCAGACAACCGGGACTGGGATACAATGAGCAGTTCTTC,CASRQPGLGYNEQFF
few,TRBJ1-1,TRBV25-1,.,TGTGCCAGCTCCGGCAGGGCGGCCACTGAAGCTTTCTTT,CASSGRAATEAFF
once,TRBJ2-1,TRBV30,.,TGTGCCTTCTTAAGGCAGGTCTCCTACAATGAGCAGTTCTTC,CAFLRQVSYNEQFF
.,TRBJ2-4,TRBV7-2,.,TGTGCCAGCAGCTTAGAGGTTGAAAACATTCAGTACTTC,CASSLEVENIQYF
many,TRBJ2-7,TRBV7-2,.,TGTGCCAGCACCCCAATGATGGGGGCCGAGCAGTACTTC,CASTPMMGAEQYF